The entry below describes one TCR beta chain. No conserved phenylalanine or tryptophan ends this CDR3, so it is likely a read error. The DNA is left out, because the CDR3 cannot be placed on it with certainty; the CDR3 is given as TCRdb lists it. RNA was extracted from bulk tissue without any cell sorting. Three rounds of nested PCR, following a modified ARM-PCR protocol, produced the TCRbeta library. From the multiplex PCR reads, TCRdb called clonotypes with MiXCR, one entry per CDR3 protein. The sample yields 200,000 or so distinct CDR3 sequences, roughly 70% seen once. The record originates from a study of tumor and adjacent non-tumor tissue in lung cancer. Sequenced input: lung tumor tissue. This sequence originates from a man aged 55 to 70 with non-small cell lung cancer.

The CDR3 is CASSQDRMGGYGTQYI. The chain is built from TRBV11-1 and TRBJ2-5; the table gives TRBD1 as D, unverified against the DNA. The CDR3 is 16 residues long, ends included. Germline CDR1 SGHAT, CDR2 FQDESV (reference sequence).